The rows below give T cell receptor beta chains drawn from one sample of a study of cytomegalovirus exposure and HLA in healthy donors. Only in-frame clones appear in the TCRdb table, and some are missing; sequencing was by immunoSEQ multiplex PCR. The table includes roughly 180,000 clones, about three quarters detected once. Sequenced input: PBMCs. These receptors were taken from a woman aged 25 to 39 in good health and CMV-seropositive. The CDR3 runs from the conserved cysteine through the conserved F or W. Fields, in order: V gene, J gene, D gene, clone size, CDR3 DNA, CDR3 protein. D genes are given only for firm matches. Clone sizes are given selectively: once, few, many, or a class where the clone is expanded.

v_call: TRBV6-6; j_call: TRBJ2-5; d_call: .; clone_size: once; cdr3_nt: TGTGCCAGCAGTTACGGCCACACCAAAGAGACCCAGTACTTC; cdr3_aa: CASSYGHTKETQYF
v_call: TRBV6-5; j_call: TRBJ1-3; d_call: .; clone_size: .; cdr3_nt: TGTGCCAGCATTAGCGGATACACCATATATTTT; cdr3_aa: CASISGYTIYF
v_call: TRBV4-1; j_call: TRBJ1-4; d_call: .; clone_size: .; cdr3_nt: TGCGCCAGCAGCCAAGTGCGGGCAGGACCGGCAACTAATGAAAAACTGTTTTTT; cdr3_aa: CASSQVRAGPATNEKLFF
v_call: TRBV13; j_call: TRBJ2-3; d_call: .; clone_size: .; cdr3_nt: TGTGCCAGCAGCTCCCCCCGGGGAGATACGCAGTATTTT; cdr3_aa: CASSSPRGDTQYF
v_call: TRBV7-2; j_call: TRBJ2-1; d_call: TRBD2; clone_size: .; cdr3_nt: TGTGCCAGCAGCTTGGCTAGCGGGAGGAATGAGCAGTTCTTC; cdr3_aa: CASSLASGRNEQFF
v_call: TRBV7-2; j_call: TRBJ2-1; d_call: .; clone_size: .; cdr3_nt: TGTGCCAGCAGCTTCAGCACAGGGAATCGCAATGAGCAGTTCTTC; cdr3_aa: CASSFSTGNRNEQFF
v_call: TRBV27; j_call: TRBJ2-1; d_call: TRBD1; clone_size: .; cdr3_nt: TGTGCCAGCAGTCCCGAAGTTGGAGTAGGGGGCCGGAATGAGCAGTTCTTC; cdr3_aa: CASSPEVGVGGRNEQFF
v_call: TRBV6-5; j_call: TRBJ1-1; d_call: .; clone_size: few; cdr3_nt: TGTGCCAGCACACAGGGTACTGAAGCTTTCTTT; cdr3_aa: CASTQGTEAFF
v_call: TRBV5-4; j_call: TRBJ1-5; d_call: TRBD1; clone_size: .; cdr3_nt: TGTGCCAGCAGCTTGTGGGGACAGCGGAGCAATCAGCCCCAGCATTTT; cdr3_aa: CASSLWGQRSNQPQHF
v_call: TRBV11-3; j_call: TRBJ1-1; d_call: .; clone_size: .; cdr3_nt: TGTGCCAGCAGCTTACAAGGCGGATTGAACACTGAAGCTTTCTTT; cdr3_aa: CASSLQGGLNTEAFF
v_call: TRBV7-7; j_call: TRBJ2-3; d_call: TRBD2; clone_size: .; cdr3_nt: TGTGCCAGCAGCTTAGCCTCGGGACTAGCGGACACAGATACGCAGTATTTT; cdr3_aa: CASSLASGLADTDTQYF
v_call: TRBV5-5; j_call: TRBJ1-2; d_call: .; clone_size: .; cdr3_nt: TGTGCCAGCAGCTTGGGTACACGGAGCGACTATGGCTACACCTTC; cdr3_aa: CASSLGTRSDYGYTF
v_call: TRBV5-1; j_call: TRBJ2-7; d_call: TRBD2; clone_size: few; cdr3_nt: TGCGCCAGCAGCTCTGGTGGGGAGGGAATGGTCGAGCAGTACTTC; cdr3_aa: CASSSGGEGMVEQYF
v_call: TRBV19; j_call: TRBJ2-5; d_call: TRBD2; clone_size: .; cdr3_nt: TGTGCCAGTAGTATAGATCCGGTAGGCGGGAGGGCCGGGGAGACCCAGTACTTC; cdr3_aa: CASSIDPVGGRAGETQYF
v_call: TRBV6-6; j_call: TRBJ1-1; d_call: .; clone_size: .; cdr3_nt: TGTGCCAGCAGTCCGGGACACAGGAACACTGAAGCTTTCTTT; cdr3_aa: CASSPGHRNTEAFF
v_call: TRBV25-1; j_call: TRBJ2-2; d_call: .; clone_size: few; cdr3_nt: TGTGCCAGTTCCCCGCGGGTTGCCGGGGAGCTGTTTTTT; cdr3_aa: CASSPRVAGELFF
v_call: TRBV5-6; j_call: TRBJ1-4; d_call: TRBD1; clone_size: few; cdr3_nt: TGTGCCAGCAGGCCAGGGGGCGCTGGTGAAAAACTGTTTTTT; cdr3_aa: CASRPGGAGEKLFF
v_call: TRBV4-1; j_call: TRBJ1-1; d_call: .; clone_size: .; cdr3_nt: TGCGCCAGCAGCCTGACACAGGAGAACACTGAAGCTTTCTTT; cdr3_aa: CASSLTQENTEAFF
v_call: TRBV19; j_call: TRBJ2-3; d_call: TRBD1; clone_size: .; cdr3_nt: TGTGCCAGTAGTATAGGTCAGGGGGTTGGAGATACGCAGTATTTT; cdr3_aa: CASSIGQGVGDTQYF
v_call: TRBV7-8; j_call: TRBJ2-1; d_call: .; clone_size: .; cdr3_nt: TGTGCCAGCAGCTTAGGAGGGAATAGCGGAGGGGAGAGGAAGTTCTTC; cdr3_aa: CASSLGGNSGGERKFF
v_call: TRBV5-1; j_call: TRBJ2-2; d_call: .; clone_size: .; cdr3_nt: TGCGCCAGCAGCAACCTCAGGGAATCCGGGGAGCTGTTTTTT; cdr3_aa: CASSNLRESGELFF
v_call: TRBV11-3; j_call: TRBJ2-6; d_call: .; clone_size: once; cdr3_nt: TGTGCCAGCAGCTTAGATCTCTGGGGGGCTGGGGCCAACGTCCTGACTTTC; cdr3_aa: CASSLDLWGAGANVLTF
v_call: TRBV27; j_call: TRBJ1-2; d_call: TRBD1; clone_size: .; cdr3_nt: TGTGCCAGCAGTCTACAGGGGGCTCAGTATGGCTACACCTTC; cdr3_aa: CASSLQGAQYGYTF
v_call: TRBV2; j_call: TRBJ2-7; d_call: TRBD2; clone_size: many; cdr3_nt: TGTGCCAGCAATCTAGCGGGAGAAGAGCAGTACTTC; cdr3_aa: CASNLAGEEQYF
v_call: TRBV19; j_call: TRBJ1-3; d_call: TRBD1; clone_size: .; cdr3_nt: TGTGCCAGTACCCCGGGACAGCGCTCTGGAAACACCATATATTTT; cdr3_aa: CASTPGQRSGNTIYF
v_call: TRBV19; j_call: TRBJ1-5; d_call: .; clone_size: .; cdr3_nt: TGTGCCAGTACTGAGGACAGCTATAGCAATCAGCCCCAGCATTTT; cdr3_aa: CASTEDSYSNQPQHF
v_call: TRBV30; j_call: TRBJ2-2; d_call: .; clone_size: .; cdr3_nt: TGTGCCTGGACTACTAGCCTCACCGGAGAGCTGTTTTTT; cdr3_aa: CAWTTSLTGELFF
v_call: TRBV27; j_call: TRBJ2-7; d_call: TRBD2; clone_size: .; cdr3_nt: TGTGCCAGCAGTCCCTCCCGGGGGGAGGCATATCACGAGCAGTACTTC; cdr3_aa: CASSPSRGEAYHEQYF
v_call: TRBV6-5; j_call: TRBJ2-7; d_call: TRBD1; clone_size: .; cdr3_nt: TGTGCCAGCAGTTACTCGTTGGGGACAGGAGCCTACGAGCAGTACTTC; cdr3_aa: CASSYSLGTGAYEQYF
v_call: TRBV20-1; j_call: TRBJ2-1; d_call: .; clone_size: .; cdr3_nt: TGCAGTGCCACGAGATCTGAGCAGTTCTTC; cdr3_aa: CSATRSEQFF
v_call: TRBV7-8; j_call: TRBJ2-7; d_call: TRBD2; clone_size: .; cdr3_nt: TGTGCCAGCTCCCCAGTGGGACTAGCGGAGCAGTACTTC; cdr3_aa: CASSPVGLAEQYF
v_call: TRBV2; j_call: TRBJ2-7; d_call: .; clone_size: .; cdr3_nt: TGTGCCAGCAGTGTACGGACAGACGCCTACGAGCAGTACTTC; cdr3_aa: CASSVRTDAYEQYF
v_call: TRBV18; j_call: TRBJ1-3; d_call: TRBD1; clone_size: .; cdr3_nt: TGTGCCAGCTCACCCCAACAGGGGGCGACCCGAAACACCATATATTTT; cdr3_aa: CASSPQQGATRNTIYF
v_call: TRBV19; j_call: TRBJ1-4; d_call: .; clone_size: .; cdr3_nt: TGTGCCATCGGGGGGCCCCCGGAAAAACTGTTTTTT; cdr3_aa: CAIGGPPEKLFF
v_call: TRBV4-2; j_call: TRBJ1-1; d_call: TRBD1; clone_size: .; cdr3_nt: TGTGCCAGCAGCCAAGATATTGGAACAGGGGTTGAAGCTTTCTTT; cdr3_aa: CASSQDIGTGVEAFF
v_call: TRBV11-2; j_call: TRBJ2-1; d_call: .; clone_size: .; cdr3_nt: TGTGCCAGCAGCTTAGGGAGGGGAAATATCAATGAGCAGTTCTTC; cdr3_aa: CASSLGRGNINEQFF
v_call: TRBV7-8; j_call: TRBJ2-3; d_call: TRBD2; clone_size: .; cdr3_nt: TGTGCCAGCAGCTTAGGTTGGGGGGGTATGGTCCCAGATACGCAGTATTTT; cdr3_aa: CASSLGWGGMVPDTQYF